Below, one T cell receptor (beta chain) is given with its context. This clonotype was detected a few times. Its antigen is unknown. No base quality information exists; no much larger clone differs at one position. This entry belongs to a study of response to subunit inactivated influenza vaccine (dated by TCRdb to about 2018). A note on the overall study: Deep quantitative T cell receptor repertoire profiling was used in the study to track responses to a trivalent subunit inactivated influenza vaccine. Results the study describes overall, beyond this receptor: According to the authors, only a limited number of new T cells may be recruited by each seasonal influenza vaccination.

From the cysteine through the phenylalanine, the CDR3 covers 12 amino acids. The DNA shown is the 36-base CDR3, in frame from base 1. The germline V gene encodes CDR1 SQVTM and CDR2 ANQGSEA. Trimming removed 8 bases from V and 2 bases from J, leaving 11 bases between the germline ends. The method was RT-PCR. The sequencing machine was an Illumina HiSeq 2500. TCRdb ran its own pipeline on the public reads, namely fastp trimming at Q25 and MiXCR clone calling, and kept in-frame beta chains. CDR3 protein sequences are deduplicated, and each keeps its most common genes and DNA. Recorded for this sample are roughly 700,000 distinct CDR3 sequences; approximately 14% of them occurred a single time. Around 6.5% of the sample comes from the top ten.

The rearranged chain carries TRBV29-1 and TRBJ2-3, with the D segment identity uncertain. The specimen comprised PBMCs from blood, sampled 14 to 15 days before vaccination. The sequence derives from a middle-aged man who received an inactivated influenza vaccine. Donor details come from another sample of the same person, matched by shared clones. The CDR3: CSFHGSTDTQYF. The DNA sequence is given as TGCAGCTTCCATGGGTCCACAGATACGCAGTATTTT.